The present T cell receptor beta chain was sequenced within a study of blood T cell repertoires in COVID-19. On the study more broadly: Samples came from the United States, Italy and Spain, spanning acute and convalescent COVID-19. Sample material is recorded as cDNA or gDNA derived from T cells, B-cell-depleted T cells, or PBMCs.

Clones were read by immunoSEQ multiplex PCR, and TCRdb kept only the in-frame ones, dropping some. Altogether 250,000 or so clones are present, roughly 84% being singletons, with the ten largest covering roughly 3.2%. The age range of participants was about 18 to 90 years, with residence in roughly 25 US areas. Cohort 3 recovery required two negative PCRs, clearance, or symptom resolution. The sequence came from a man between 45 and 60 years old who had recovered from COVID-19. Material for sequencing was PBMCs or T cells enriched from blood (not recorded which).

The CDR3 DNA reads as TGTGCCAGCAGCCTAGACAGGGGGCAACCACTATTTGGCTACACCTTC. This codes for CASSLDRGQPLFGYTF. The V and J genes are TRBV7-9 and TRBJ1-2, with TRBD1 matching over 10 bases. The germline CDR1 and CDR2 sequences are SEHNR and FQNEAQ (reference sequence). CDR3 length: 16 residues. V was pared by 5 bases and J by 7 bases, with 13 bases of the junction left unmatched.